This is a list of T cell receptor beta chains from one sample in a study of blood T cell repertoires in COVID-19. TCRdb keeps only in-frame clones here, not all; method: immunoSEQ multiplex PCR. The sample carries about 440,000 clones, roughly 87% recorded once. The sequencing input was PBMCs or T cells enriched from blood (not recorded which). These receptor sequences come from a woman aged 18-35 years with acute COVID-19. Each CDR3 is given with its conserved first and last residue.

v_gene	CDR3aa
TRBV29-1	CSVTGGDEKLFF
TRBV7-9	CASSPTGAGAGNTIYF
TRBV29-1	CSVRSAGLGFF
TRBV4-3	CASSQEVWSGRMTDTQYF
TRBV3-1/TRBV3-2	CASSQEGGGNPNEQFF
TRBV5-1	CASNKDRAADTQYF
TRBV7-9	CASSLVPPRPDTQYF
TRBV6-5	CASRAGTTSTDTQYF
TRBV7-2	CASSLVYREAFF
TRBV20-1	CSAPGTGWAFF
TRBV18	CASSPMDRGVTEAFF
TRBV28	CASRHPGLSNYGYTF
TRBV6-5	CASSYRRANYGYTF
TRBV5-1	CASSSQGGGETQYF
TRBV5-1	CASSYCVEQYF
TRBV9	CASSVALAGGANTGELFF
TRBV30	CAWSEVGGGITDTQYF
TRBV28	CASKETGTDYEQYF
TRBV7-9	CASSYTGTAGEQYF
TRBV11-2	CASSLSVGGRSPLHF